The clone carrying this TCR beta chain was seen a handful of times. Its antigen is undetermined. TCR alpha and beta CDR3 regions were amplified from RNA using iRepertoire nested multiplex PCR. TCRdb itself ran the multiplex PCR reads through MiXCR, one entry per CDR3 protein. The sample holds under 200,000 distinct CDR3 sequences, about 46% seen once. The data originate from a study of glioma-infiltrating T cells. Overall study findings and caveats: Tissue and blood shared very few CDR3 sequences. Non-neoplastic patients had below-expected tissue-blood divergence, while all gliomas exceeded expectation.

This CDR3 comprises 13 residues. Trimming left V 6 bases short and J 2 bases short, with 8 bases between. Germline V gives CDR1 KGHSH, CDR2 LQKENI. The chain employs TRBV18 and TRBJ1-5, with D hard to call. Sequenced sample: glioma tissue, nonneoplastic brain tissue, or PBMCs (not recorded which). The source is a human donor with low-grade glioma or glioblastoma, undergoing nonglioma brain surgery, or in good health (not recorded which). CDR3 nucleotides: TGTGCCAGCTCGCCTGGGGGCAATCAGCCCCAGCATTTT. Amino acids: CASSPGGNQPQHF.